The 29 T cell receptor beta chains presented below share a single source sample, sequenced in a study of cytomegalovirus exposure and HLA in healthy donors. PCR amplification relied on 60 Vbeta primers (plus 13 Jbeta primers). Sequencing was performed with immunoSEQ multiplex PCR; in TCRdb, only in-frame clones are kept and a portion is missing. Of about 160,000 clones in the sample, roughly 80% are singletons; the top ten hold about 2.1%. Input material: PBMCs. The source is a female donor in good health and CMV-seronegative.

J is TRBJ2-7 and V is TRBV5-6, with a tentative D call TRBD2 (7 bases). From germline, CDR1 is SGHDT and CDR2 YYEEEE. CDR3 length equals 14 residues. V was cut by 0 bases and J by 4 bases, with 11 bases left in between. CDR3 in DNA: TGTGCCAGCAGCTTGGGCGGGGGCGGGTACGAGCAGTACTTC. Protein: CASSLGGGGYEQYF. The variable domain in full, with the rest retrieved from reference TRBV5-6 and TRBJ2-7, is DAGVTQSPTHLIKTRGQQVTLRCSPKSGHDTVSWYQQALGQGPQFIFQYYEEEERQRGNFPDRFSGHQFPNYSSELNVNALLLGDSALYLCASSLGGGGYEQYFGPGTRLTVT.

J is TRBJ2-3 and V is TRBV13; 7 nucleotides line up with TRBD2. This CDR3 spans 14 amino acids. V lost 5 bases and J lost 1; bases outside the gene matches: 3. Germline assignment: CDR1 PRHDT and CDR2 FYEKMQ (reference sequence). The CDR3 DNA reads as TGTGCCAGCAGCAAGCGGGATCGCACAGATACGCAGTATTTT. It translates to CASSKRDRTDTQYF.

This clone was counted a single time. V usage is TRBV6-5 and J usage is TRBJ2-3; no firm D call. The V gene's germline CDR1 is MNHEY and CDR2 SVGAGI. The CDR3 has 11 amino acids. Trimming removed 6 bases from V and 3 bases from J, with 4 bases in between. CDR3 coding DNA: TGTGCCAGCAGGACAACAGATACGCAGTATTTT. Amino acid sequence: CASRTTDTQYF.

The V gene is TRBV7-9, the J gene TRBJ2-3; D may be TRBD2 (5 bases). Trimming removed 5 bases from V and 2 bases from J, with 20 bases in between. The CDR3 length is 17 residues. Germline V gene lookup returns CDR1 SEHNR and CDR2 FQNEAQ (reference sequence). The CDR3 nucleotides are TGTGCCAGCAGCCGGATAGTCGGACTGAAGGACACAGATACGCAGTATTTT. It is translated as CASSRIVGLKDTDTQYF.

This chain links TRBV30 with TRBJ2-1; D is undetermined. Germline loops: CDR1 GTSNPN, CDR2 SVGIG (reference sequence). The CDR3 covers 14 residues. V dropped 3 bases and J dropped 10 bases, with 19 bases sitting between them. The CDR3 DNA reads as TGTGCCTGGAGCCCCTCGATGGTCCCGGTGGAGCAGTTCTTC. It codes for CAWSPSMVPVEQFF.

This chain connects TRBV7-8 to TRBJ2-3; D call uncertain. Germline loops: CDR1 SGHVS, CDR2 FQNEAQ. The CDR3 extends over 12 amino acids. The ends were cut back, 5 bases at V and 5 bases at J, with 8 bases in the middle. CDR3 amino acids: CASSRSGDTQYF. The CDR3 nucleotides read TGTGCCAGCAGCCGCTCGGGAGATACGCAGTATTTT.

This rearrangement joins TRBV6-5 to TRBJ2-7; 8 bases are a match to TRBD1. The CDR3 runs to 15 residues. Germline values: CDR1 MNHEY, CDR2 SVGAGI. J gave up 2 bases and V 2 bases, and 5 bases lay outside the gene matches. The CDR3 nucleotides read TGTGCCAGCAGTTACCGACAGGGGCGAACCTACGAGCAGTACTTC. Encoded protein: CASSYRQGRTYEQYF.

The chain carries TRBV6-5 and TRBJ2-3; the match to TRBD2 covers 7 bases. J gave up 12 bases and V 3 bases, and 6 bases lay outside the gene matches. Germline V gene data show CDR1 as MNHEY and CDR2 as SVGAGI. The CDR3 contains 12 residues. CDR3 sequence reads: CASSYRAGTQYF. In DNA form, the CDR3 reads TGTGCCAGCAGTTATCGAGCGGGGACCCAGTATTTT.

The V gene is TRBV27, the J gene TRBJ2-7; D is perhaps TRBD1 (5 bases). Per germline, CDR1 MNHEY and CDR2 SMNVEV (reference sequence). This CDR3 has 14 amino acids. The V and J ends lost 4 bases and 5 bases respectively, with 15 bases between them. The CDR3 DNA follows: TGTGCCAGCAGTTCTATTTCAGGGCCCCACGAGCAGTACTTC. Its protein product is CASSSISGPHEQYF.

This chain joins TRBV7-2 and TRBJ2-5, with a weak D call TRBD2 (7 bases). Germline V lookup: CDR1 SGHTA, CDR2 FQGNSA. Trimming removed 4 bases at V and 7 bases at J, with 16 bases between. This CDR3 region has 14 residues. CDR3 protein: CASSWTRGAGTQYF. DNA of the CDR3: TGTGCCAGCAGCTGGACTAGGGGGGCCGGGACCCAGTACTTC. The full variable domain, rest sourced from reference TRBV7-2 and TRBJ2-5, is GAGVSQSPSNKVTEKGKDVELRCDPISGHTALYWYRQSLGQGLEFLIYFQGNSAPDKSGLPSDRFSAERTGGSVSTLTIQRTQQEDSAVYLCASSWTRGAGTQYFGPGTRLLVL.

This clone is a singleton in its sample. The V call is TRBV19, the J call TRBJ1-2; D is unclear. CDR3 length equals 12 residues. V was pared by 10 bases and J by 4 bases, with 13 bases between. CDR1 and CDR2 (germline): LNHDA, SQIVND (reference sequence). The CDR3: CAIGGGLYGYTF. CDR3 DNA sequence: TGTGCCATAGGAGGAGGGCTCTATGGCTACACCTTC.

The CDR3 sequence: CASSLLGGGGYTF. The CDR3 region has the DNA TGTGCCAGCAGCTTATTGGGGGGTGGTGGCTACACCTTC. The genes are TRBV6-5 and TRBJ1-2; D perhaps matches TRBD1 (5 bases). There are 13 residues in the CDR3. CDR1 is MNHEY and CDR2 is SVGAGI in the germline V gene. With 6 bases removed from V and 7 bases from J, the gap between germline ends came to 15 bases.

This chain connects TRBV11-2 to TRBJ1-1; maybe TRBD1 (6 bases). The CDR3 totals 14 residues. The germline V gene encodes CDR1 SGHAT and CDR2 FQNNGV. Trimming stripped 4 bases from V and 4 bases from J, with 13 bases between. The CDR3 nucleotides are TGTGCCAGCAGCTCCGTCGGGGGGCTCACTGAAGCTTTCTTT. Its protein product is CASSSVGGLTEAFF.

V usage is TRBV5-1 and J usage is TRBJ2-6, with 8 bases aligning to TRBD1. There are 17 residues in the CDR3. With 3 bases clipped from V and 2 bases from J, the junction kept 7 bases outside the gene matches. CDR1 and CDR2 from the germline V gene are SGHRS and YFSETQ. CDR3 nucleotides: TGCGCCAGCAGCTCCTGGACAGGGAGAGCTGGGGCCAACGTCCTGACTTTC. Encoded protein: CASSSWTGRAGANVLTF.

This CDR3 is CASSLQAGQNSPLHF. The CDR3 bases are TGTGCCAGCAGCTTGCAGGCAGGTCAAAATTCACCCCTCCACTTT. V and J are TRBV7-3 and TRBJ1-6; D call uncertain. Trimming shortened V by 3 bases and J by 7 bases, and 13 bases separated the two germline ends. The length of the CDR3 is 15 residues. Germline CDR1 and CDR2: SGHTA and FQGTGA.

This chain connects TRBV4-2 to TRBJ1-5, with TRBD1 matching 9 bases. Germline CDR1 and CDR2: LGHNA and YNFKEQ. The length of the CDR3 is 18 residues. After removal of 4 bases from V and 3 bases from J, the junction contained 13 bases not matched to a gene. CDR3 sequence reads: CASSPTGGRVLNNQPQHF. DNA for the CDR3: TGTGCCAGCAGCCCGACAGGGGGTCGGGTCCTTAACAATCAGCCCCAGCATTTT.

The chain combines TRBV5-4 with TRBJ2-2; 8 bases are shared with TRBD1. V dropped 3 bases and J dropped 0; count of bases not matched to a gene: 10. The germline V gene encodes CDR1 SGHNT and CDR2 YYREEE (reference sequence). The CDR3 is made up of 18 amino acids. This CDR3 reads CASSSTFGTGSNTGELFF. CDR3 coding DNA: TGTGCCAGCAGCTCCACCTTTGGGACAGGTTCGAACACCGGGGAGCTGTTTTTT.

This chain links TRBV30 with TRBJ2-5; 10 nucleotides line up with TRBD2. CDR1 is GTSNPN and CDR2 is SVGIG in the germline V gene (reference sequence). The V segment lost 3 bases and the J segment 6 bases; nucleotides outside the gene matches: 10. The CDR3 totals 15 residues. CDR3 coding DNA: TGTGCCTGGAGCCAAACCGGGACTAGCGCAAAGACCCAGTACTTC. This translates into CAWSQTGTSAKTQYF.

This clone was detected a few times. The chain employs TRBV2 and TRBJ2-2, with D possibly matching TRBD1 (5 bases). The CDR3 length is 15 residues. Germline V lookup: CDR1 SNHLY, CDR2 FYNNEI. V was shortened by 8 bases and J by 1 base, with 14 bases between the two germline ends. Written as DNA, the CDR3 is TGTGCCAGCGGTCGGTTTACAGGGAACACCGGGGAGCTGTTTTTT. Translated, it gives CASGRFTGNTGELFF.

The chain uses TRBV6-5 and TRBJ1-6; possible D gene TRBD1, 5 bases. V was cut by 6 bases and J by 8 bases, with 14 bases left in between. This CDR3 has 14 amino acids. The germline V gene has CDR1 MNHEY and CDR2 SVGAGI. The CDR3 DNA reads as TGTGCCAGCAGCGTCAGGGTCCCGTATTCACCCCTCCACTTT. Translation: CASSVRVPYSPLHF.

The V call is TRBV7-9, the J call TRBJ2-1, with 8 bases lining up with TRBD2. This CDR3 spans 17 amino acids. J lost 9 bases, V lost 2 bases, and 15 bases had no gene match. Looked up from germline, CDR1 is SEHNR and CDR2 is FQNEAQ (reference sequence). Written as DNA, the CDR3 is TGTGCCAGCAGCTTATGGGTCCTGGCGGGAGGCGGGGGTGAGCAGTTCTTC. Protein: CASSLWVLAGGGGEQFF.

The rearrangement uses TRBV11-2 and TRBJ1-2; 8 bases line up with TRBD1. CDR1 is SGHAT and CDR2 is FQNNGV in the germline V gene. V dropped 7 bases and J dropped 7; count of bases not matched to a gene: 14. This CDR3 comprises 15 residues. The CDR3 DNA is TGTGCCAGCAACTCGCACAGCAGGACAGGGAGTGGCTACACCTTC. Translated, it gives CASNSHSRTGSGYTF.

The V gene is TRBV5-4, the J gene TRBJ1-2; 12 bases match TRBD1. CDR3 length: 15 residues. Germline-derived CDR1 and CDR2 are SGHNT and YYREEE (reference sequence). Unmatched junction bases numbered 12, after V lost 7 bases and J lost 8 bases. CDR3 bases: TGTGCCAGCGGATTACCGGGACAGGGGGCTTGGGGCTACACCTTC. Protein product: CASGLPGQGAWGYTF.

About this clone: A junction end diverges from the germline sequence, so it may reflect a read error. The chain recombines TRBV18 with TRBJ1-4; D is perhaps TRBD1 (6 bases). This CDR3 region has 18 residues. Per germline, CDR1 KGHSH and CDR2 LQKENI. The DNA for the CDR3 is TGTGCCGGCTCACCCACGGGGGGGGCGAGTTCGACTAATGAAAAACTGTTTTTT. Its translation: CAGSPTGGASSTNEKLFF.

The chain carries TRBV2 and TRBJ1-1; D remains ambiguous. This CDR3 spans 15 amino acids. CDR1 SNHLY and CDR2 FYNNEI come from the germline V gene. Trimming pared 4 bases from V and 3 bases from J, leaving 15 bases between. The CDR3 DNA follows: TGTGCCAGCAGTGTGGGCGGGCCAGGTGACACTGAAGCTTTCTTT. This gives the protein CASSVGGPGDTEAFF. The whole variable domain, filled in from reference TRBV2 and TRBJ1-1, reads EPEVTQTPSHQVTQMGQEVILRCVPISNHLYFYWYRQILGQKVEFLVSFYNNEISEKSEIFDDQFSVERPDGSNFTLKIRSTKLEDSAMYFCASSVGGPGDTEAFFGQGTRLTVV.

V and J are TRBV7-9 and TRBJ2-2; D may be TRBD2 (5 bases). Germline V gene sequence: CDR1 SEHNR, CDR2 FQNEAQ (reference sequence). CDR3 length: 18 residues. Deletions cut 2 bases from V and 4 bases from J, with 20 bases between. CDR3 nucleotides: TGTGCCAGCAGCTTATCTCCCTCCCTCCAGCGGAGCACCGGGGAGCTGTTTTTT. Protein sequence: CASSLSPSLQRSTGELFF.

This clone was found once. The CDR3 DNA reads TGTGCCAGCAGCTTCCAGCGGGAGTACGCTGAGCAGTTCTTC. This sequence encodes CASSFQREYAEQFF. The V gene is TRBV7-2, the J gene TRBJ2-1; TRBD2 matches at 8 bases. The CDR3 has 14 amino acids. Germline trimming cut 3 bases from V and 9 bases from J; bases unmatched to any gene: 7. The V gene's germline CDR1 is SGHTA and CDR2 FQGNSA.

The V gene is TRBV13, the J gene TRBJ1-2; TRBD1 matches at 8 bases. This CDR3 is built from 16 residues. J lost 0 bases, V lost 6 bases, and 9 bases had no gene match. Germline assignment: CDR1 PRHDT and CDR2 FYEKMQ (reference sequence). As DNA, the CDR3 is TGTGCCAGCAGTCCAGGGACAGGCCGGTCTAACTATGGCTACACCTTC. It translates to CASSPGTGRSNYGYTF.

This chain joins TRBV4-2 and TRBJ2-5, with D possibly TRBD1 on 5 matching bases. The CDR3 is 18 amino acids. Germline V lookup: CDR1 LGHNA, CDR2 YNFKEQ. Trimming left V 0 bases short and J 1 base short, with 18 bases between. CDR3 amino acids: CASSQDRGRAALQETQYF. The CDR3 DNA is TGTGCCAGCAGCCAAGATAGGGGTCGGGCGGCGCTCCAAGAGACCCAGTACTTC.